A selection of T cell receptor beta chains follows, all from one sample in a study of blood T cell repertoires in COVID-19. TCRdb keeps only in-frame clones here, not all; method: immunoSEQ multiplex PCR. The profile covers around 200,000 clones, with 70% to 90% appearing a single time and over 0.95% taken by the ten largest. What was sequenced was PBMCs or T cells enriched from blood (not recorded which). These TCRs come from a man in his thirties or forties who had recovered from COVID-19. Each CDR3 is given with its conserved first and last residue. D genes are given only for firm matches. Clone sizes are given selectively: once, few, many, or a class where the clone is expanded.

abundance	len	d_gene	v_gene	j_gene	CDR3nt	CDR3aa
-	14	-	TRBV2	TRBJ2-1	TGTGCCAGCAGTGAAGGTTACATATTCAATGAGCAGTTCTTC	CASSEGYIFNEQFF
-	16	-	TRBV6-5	TRBJ1-2	TGTGCCAGCAGTTACTTACAGGTCTCCGGGGGGGGAGGCTACACCTTC	CASSYLQVSGGGGYTF
-	14	TRBD1	TRBV28	TRBJ2-7	TGTGCCAGCAGTTTAAGGACAGGGGGCTACGAGCAGTACTTC	CASSLRTGGYEQYF
-	16	TRBD1	TRBV28	TRBJ1-5	TGTGCCAGCAGTCTCCGACAGGGGTATAGCAATCAGCCCCAGCATTTT	CASSLRQGYSNQPQHF
-	13	-	TRBV10-2	TRBJ2-7	TGCGCCAGCAGTCAGGAAGTCACCTACGAGCAGTACTTC	CASSQEVTYEQYF
-	16	-	TRBV27	TRBJ1-6	TGTGCCAGCAGCTTAAATTTAGACAGTCCTAATTCACCCCTCCACTTT	CASSLNLDSPNSPLHF
-	14	TRBD1	TRBV15	TRBJ1-5	TGTGCCACCAGCAGAACAGACAGGGATCAGCCCCAGCATTTT	CATSRTDRDQPQHF
once	14	-	TRBV10-3	TRBJ2-5	TGTGCCATCAGTGAGACCACCGCCAGGGAGACCCAGTACTTC	CAISETTARETQYF
-	16	-	TRBV19	TRBJ1-5	TGTGCCAGTAGTACGAACCGGGAAAATAGCAATCAGCCCCAGCATTTT	CASSTNRENSNQPQHF
once	13	-	TRBV5-4	TRBJ2-3	TGTGCCAGCGGTGGGGAGGGCACAGATACGCAGTATTTT	CASGGEGTDTQYF